The 8 T cell receptor beta chains presented below share a single source sample, sequenced in a study of early T cells in non-severe SARS-CoV-2 infection. In TCRdb, the 5' RACE reads were re-called with MiXCR into one record per CDR3 protein. The sample has 80,000 to 100,000 distinct CDR3 sequences, approximately 15% seen once. The specimen sequenced was whole blood. These receptors were collected from an adult who was a healthcare worker with PCR-confirmed SARS-CoV-2 infection or an uninfected control (not recorded which).

This clonotype appeared many times. The chain couples TRBV20-1 to TRBJ2-1; D is possibly TRBD2 (5 bases). This CDR3 is 12 amino acids long. Germline CDR1 reads DFQATT; CDR2 reads SNEGSKA (reference sequence). Trimming took off 7 bases at V and 10 bases at J, with 17 bases between the two ends. DNA of the CDR3: TGCAGTGTCCCGGACTGGACGGGAGAGCAGTTCTTC. It translates to CSVPDWTGEQFF.

The CDR3 DNA is TGCAGCGTTGATTGGACGGCGTCTCGCGGGACTGATACCACCCGGAACACTGAAGCTTTCTTT. Encoded protein: CSVDWTASRGTDTTRNTEAFF. The chain employs TRBV29-1 and TRBJ1-1, with D maybe TRBD1 (5 bases). The V gene lost 3 bases and the J gene lost 1 base, with 33 bases spanning the gap. The germline V gene encodes CDR1 SQVTM and CDR2 ANQGSEA. The CDR3 length is 21 residues.

This chain connects TRBV29-1 to TRBJ2-7; D is perhaps TRBD1 (6 bases). Germline V gene data show CDR1 as SQVTM and CDR2 as ANQGSEA. The CDR3 has 14 residues. V was trimmed by 7 bases and J by 1 base, leaving 17 bases between them. The CDR3 nucleotides are TGCAGCGCCGAGCTACAGGGAGAATCCTACGAGCAGTACTTC. Encoded protein: CSAELQGESYEQYF.

The chain links TRBV6-6 to TRBJ2-7, with 7 bases identical to TRBD2. V trimming: 6 bases; J trimming: 7 bases; junction bases outside the gene matches: 6. Germline V lookup: CDR1 MNHNY, CDR2 SVGAGI (reference sequence). CDR3 size: 12 residues. The CDR3 coding sequence is TGTGCCAGCAGCCACCCGCGGGGGGAGCAGTACTTC. Protein: CASSHPRGEQYF.

In its sample, this clonotype was seen a few times. The chain combines TRBV29-1 with TRBJ2-4, with TRBD1 matching 7 bases. The CDR3 contains 14 residues. V was pared by 2 bases and J by 8 bases, with 9 bases of the junction left unmatched. Germline loops: CDR1 SQVTM, CDR2 ANQGSEA. Written as DNA, the CDR3 is TGCAGCGTTGAACACCGGGACAGAGGGGACATTCAGTACTTC. Translation: CSVEHRDRGDIQYF.

This clonotype was seen a handful of times. The chain employs TRBV7-8 and TRBJ2-7; TRBD1 matches at 8 bases. The CDR3 covers 16 residues. V was pared by 2 bases and J by 7 bases, with 13 bases of the junction left unmatched. Germline loops: CDR1 SGHVS, CDR2 FQNEAQ. The CDR3 DNA reads TGTGCCAGCAGCTTATACCTCCGGGACAGGTTGCGGGAGCAGTACTTC. Protein product: CASSLYLRDRLREQYF. The complete variable domain, with remaining parts taken from reference TRBV7-8 and TRBJ2-7, reads GAGVSQSPRYKVAKRGQDVALRCDPISGHVSLFWYQQALGQGPEFLTYFQNEAQLDKSGLPSDRFFAERPEGSVSTLKIQRTQQEDSAVYLCASSLYLRDRLREQYFGPGTRLTVT.

This chain joins TRBV18 and TRBJ1-1; no definite D call. V lost 1 base and J 7 bases, leaving 13 bases between the germline ends. Germline CDR1 and CDR2: KGHSH and LQKENI. The CDR3 extends over 14 amino acids. CDR3 nucleotides: TGTGCCAGCTCACCACGCCGGGCCGAAGGTGAAGCTTTCTTT. Translated, it gives CASSPRRAEGEAFF.

Many counts were recorded for this clonotype. The chain has TRBV7-9 and TRBJ1-1; 8 bases match TRBD1. This CDR3 contains 15 residues. V was pared by 3 bases and J by 4 bases, with 7 bases of the junction left unmatched. In germline, CDR1 is SEHNR, CDR2 FQNEAQ (reference sequence). CDR3 sequence (DNA): TGTGCCAGCAGCTTTACCGGGACAGGACTCACTGAAGCTTTCTTT. Translating gives CASSFTGTGLTEAFF.